These 29 T cell receptor beta chains were all obtained from the same sample, sequenced in a study of T cell responses to AZD1222 COVID-19 vaccine. Using immunoSEQ multiplex PCR, the repertoire was profiled, and TCRdb retains in-frame clones only, with some absent. The sample lists some 86,000 clones; roughly nine tenths were seen once. The material was peripheral blood, obtained 28 days after the second AZD1222 dose. The receptors derive from an adult who received the AZD1222 COVID-19 vaccine.

The chain employs TRBV7-2 and TRBJ1-5; the match to TRBD1 covers 7 bases. V shed 2 bases and J 4 bases; nucleotides not matched to a gene: 2. Germline CDR1 reads SGHTA; CDR2 reads FQGNSA. The CDR3 runs to 14 residues. The CDR3 protein is CASSLLQGNQPQHF. DNA of the CDR3: TGTGCCAGCAGCTTATTACAGGGGAATCAGCCCCAGCATTTT.

The V call is TRBV11-1, the J call TRBJ1-2; 10 nucleotides align to TRBD1. CDR1 is SGHAT, CDR2 FQDESV, per germline (reference sequence). The CDR3 has 15 residues. Trimming took 5 bases from V and 4 from J; bases not matched to a gene: 7. CDR3 in DNA: TGTGCCAGCAGCCGGGACAGGGGAGTAGGCTATGGCTACACCTTC. Residues: CASSRDRGVGYGYTF.

The rearrangement joins TRBV19 to TRBJ1-2; D gene ambiguous. The V gene's germline CDR1 is LNHDA and CDR2 SQIVND (reference sequence). The length of the CDR3 is 12 residues. The CDR3 nucleotides are TGTCTACAGAAACGGATTAACTATGGCTACACCTTC. As protein: CLQKRINYGYTF.

V is TRBV11-2 and J is TRBJ1-6; 7 bases fit TRBD1. The junction had 5 bases not matched to a gene; V was cut back by 3 bases and J by 6 bases. Germline CDR1 is SGHAT and CDR2 is FQNNGV. CDR3 length: 15 residues. CDR3 bases: TGTGCCAGCAGCTTTGACAGGGCATCTAATTCACCCCTCCACTTT. It specifies CASSFDRASNSPLHF.

The rearrangement links TRBV11-2 to TRBJ2-7; D gene unclear. The CDR3 totals 15 residues. In germline, CDR1 is SGHAT, CDR2 FQNNGV. With 3 bases removed from V and 7 bases from J, the gap between germline ends came to 19 bases. CDR3 sequence: CASSFPWTGLREQYF. DNA of the CDR3: TGTGCCAGCAGCTTTCCCTGGACGGGTTTGAGAGAGCAGTACTTC.

This chain links TRBV15 with TRBJ1-5, with D hard to call. From germline, CDR1 is LNHNV and CDR2 YYDKDF (reference sequence). The CDR3 totals 13 residues. V lost 5 bases to trimming and J lost 11 bases, with 16 bases between them. This CDR3 is CATSGLMNQAQHF. The CDR3, as DNA: TGTGCCACCAGCGGTCTTATGAACCAGGCCCAGCATTTT. The full variable domain, rest sourced from reference TRBV15 and TRBJ1-5, is DAMVIQNPRYQVTQFGKPVTLSCSQTLNHNVMYWYQQKSSQAPKLLFHYYDKDFNNEADTPDNFQSRRPNTSFCFLDIRSPGLGDTAMYLCATSGLMNQAQHFGDGTRLSIL.

V gene TRBV7-3 combines with J gene TRBJ2-7; D gene ambiguous. The CDR3 has 13 amino acids. The V gene's germline CDR1 is SGHTA and CDR2 FQGTGA. Trimming cost V 5 bases and J 4 bases, with 12 bases left between them. CDR3 DNA sequence: TGTGCCAGCAGCCCAGGACCCCTTTACGAGCAGTACTTC. Protein product: CASSPGPLYEQYF.

The chain carries TRBV7-2 and TRBJ2-7; D could derive from TRBD1 or TRBD2 (5 bases each). This CDR3 has 16 amino acids. The germline CDR1 and CDR2 sequences are SGHTA and FQGNSA. The V end was cut by 4 bases, the J end by 0 bases, with 16 bases between. The CDR3 bases are TGTGCCAGCAGCTGGGCTGGGGGAGCGGTCTCCTACGAGCAGTACTTC. The encoded protein is CASSWAGGAVSYEQYF.

The chain employs TRBV2 and TRBJ2-7, with D possibly called TRBD1 or TRBD2 (5 bases each). The V end lost 0 bases, the J end lost 12 bases, and 18 bases lay between the germline ends. This CDR3 contains 14 residues. Germline V CDR1 and CDR2: SNHLY, FYNNEI. CDR3 nucleotides: TGTGCCAGCAGTGAAGCGCGGGCAGGGAACCTTTTGTACTTC. Protein product: CASSEARAGNLLYF.

J is TRBJ1-1 and V is TRBV3-1 (or the pseudogene TRBV3-2); TRBD1 might be the D (6 bases). The CDR3 contains 14 residues. V lost 2 bases and J lost 0, with 7 bases in between. Germline V lookup: CDR1 LGHDT, CDR2 YNNKEL (reference sequence). The CDR3 region has the DNA TGTGCCAGCAGCCAACGACAGGTGAACACTGAAGCTTTCTTT. Its protein product is CASSQRQVNTEAFF.

The V call is TRBV24-1, the J call TRBJ2-4; TRBD1 matches at 7 bases. From germline, CDR1 is KGHDR and CDR2 SFDVKD. After removal of 6 bases from V and 6 bases from J, the junction contained 4 bases not matched to a gene. CDR3 length: 13 amino acids. CDR3 in amino acids: CATSPGQRNIQYF. Written as DNA, the CDR3 is TGTGCCACCAGTCCGGGACAGAGAAACATTCAGTACTTC.

This chain uses TRBV28 with TRBJ2-2; 7 positions agree with TRBD1. The CDR3 has 13 amino acids. From germline, CDR1 is MDHEN and CDR2 SYDVKM. Trimming took 8 bases from V and 6 from J; bases not matched to a gene: 6. This CDR3 is CASHKGAPGELFF. As DNA, the CDR3 is TGTGCCAGCCACAAGGGGGCTCCCGGGGAGCTGTTTTTT.

V gene TRBV20-1 combines with J gene TRBJ2-5, with unresolved D. This CDR3 has 11 amino acids. The ends were cut back, 4 bases at V and 4 bases at J, with 7 bases in the middle. The germline V gene encodes CDR1 DFQATT and CDR2 SNEGSKA (reference sequence). CDR3 sequence reads: CSAMERETQYF. In nucleotides, the CDR3 is TGCAGTGCTATGGAAAGAGAGACCCAGTACTTC.

The chain links TRBV10-3 to TRBJ1-1; unclear D gene. V lost 6 bases to trimming and J lost 0 bases, with 2 bases between them. The CDR3 is 11 residues long. Germline lookup yields CDR1 ENHRY and CDR2 SYGVKD. The CDR3 bases are TGTGCCATCAGAGTGAACACTGAAGCTTTCTTT. This translates into CAIRVNTEAFF.

V and J are TRBV7-8 and TRBJ1-1; a weak D match, TRBD1 (6 bases). V was trimmed by 2 bases and J by 1 base, leaving 23 bases between them. The CDR3 covers 19 residues. CDR1 is SGHVS, CDR2 FQNEAQ, per germline. CDR3 sequence reads: CASSLYTQLGAGTNTEAFF. DNA for the CDR3: TGTGCCAGCAGCTTATATACACAACTGGGGGCAGGTACGAACACTGAAGCTTTCTTT.

V usage is TRBV6-5 and J usage is TRBJ1-2; D remains unclear. The CDR3 extends over 16 amino acids. Trimming took 0 bases from V and 1 from J, leaving 12 bases between them. Per the germline V gene, CDR1 is MNHEY and CDR2 is SVGAGI. In nucleotides, the CDR3 is TGTGCCAGCAGTTACTCGACCAGTAGTTTTAACTATGGCTACACCTTC. Translated, it gives CASSYSTSSFNYGYTF.

The gene calls are TRBV7-8 and TRBJ1-1, with D perhaps TRBD1 (6 bases). This CDR3 is built from 15 residues. V dropped 1 base and J dropped 4 bases, with 13 bases sitting between them. Germline values: CDR1 SGHVS, CDR2 FQNEAQ. The DNA of the CDR3 is TGTGCCAGCAGCTTAGTGGGGGCCCCCGGCACTGAAGCTTTCTTT. It translates to CASSLVGAPGTEAFF.

Only a few counts were recorded for this clone. The rearrangement joins TRBV27 to TRBJ1-2; 9 bases fit TRBD1. CDR1 MNHEY and CDR2 SMNVEV come from the germline V gene (reference sequence). The J segment lost 4 bases and the V segment lost 6 bases, leaving 6 bases of the junction unmatched. The CDR3 sequence is 14 residues long. The CDR3 nucleotides are TGTGCCAGCAGGTCTCCGGGACAGGGCTATGGCTACACCTTC. Its protein is CASRSPGQGYGYTF.

The sample holds one count of this clone. The chain combines TRBV5-4 with TRBJ2-3; 7 bases are shared with TRBD2. Per the germline V gene, CDR1 is SGHNT and CDR2 is YYREEE (reference sequence). The CDR3 sequence is 15 residues long. J gave up 8 bases and V 1 base, and 10 bases lay outside the gene matches. In DNA, the CDR3 is TGTGCCAGCAGCTTGTTCGGGACTACTCGAGGTACGCAGTATTTT. It specifies CASSLFGTTRGTQYF. The full variable domain, its missing parts supplied by reference TRBV5-4 and TRBJ2-3, is ETGVTQSPTHLIKTRGQQVTLRCSSQSGHNTVSWYQQALGQGPQFIFQYYREEENGRGNFPPRFSGLQFPNYSSELNVNALELDDSALYLCASSLFGTTRGTQYFGPGTRLTVL.

This sequence joins TRBV5-5 and TRBJ1-5; 8 bases are a match to TRBD1. In germline, CDR1 is SGHKS, CDR2 YYEKEE (reference sequence). The CDR3 is made up of 20 amino acids. V shed 0 bases, J shed 1 base, and the junction held 15 bases outside the gene matches. DNA of the CDR3: TGTGCCAGCAGCTTGGGGAGATGGGCAGGGGGCTCCGAAAGCAATCAGCCCCAGCATTTT. Residues: CASSLGRWAGGSESNQPQHF.

This clone was counted between two and nine times. The chain employs TRBV10-3 and TRBJ1-1; D ambiguous. The V and J ends lost 5 bases and 5 bases respectively, with 15 bases between them. The CDR3 covers 14 residues. Looked up from germline, CDR1 is ENHRY and CDR2 is SYGVKD. The CDR3 sequence: CAISPGHMVTEAFF. For the CDR3, the DNA is TGTGCCATCAGTCCCGGGCATATGGTAACTGAAGCTTTCTTT.

The rearrangement links TRBV12-5 to TRBJ2-1, with D perhaps TRBD1 (7 bases). Trimming left V 4 bases short and J 1 base short, with 14 bases between. This CDR3 contains 16 residues. Germline V lookup: CDR1 LGHNT, CDR2 FRNRAP. The CDR3 DNA reads TGTGCTAGTGGTTGGCAGGGGGGTGCATCCTACAATGAGCAGTTCTTC. It translates to CASGWQGGASYNEQFF.

This chain joins TRBV3-1 (or the pseudogene TRBV3-2) and TRBJ1-3, with no clear D. Germline loops: CDR1 LGHDT, CDR2 YNNKEL (reference sequence). Trimming took 0 bases from V and 4 from J, leaving 4 bases between them. CDR3 length: 13 residues. The CDR3 here is CASSQDGGNTIYF. The CDR3 DNA reads as TGTGCCAGCAGCCAAGATGGGGGAAACACCATATATTTT.

This chain joins TRBV28 and TRBJ2-7, with 8 positions matching TRBD2. The CDR3 has 14 residues. V dropped 2 bases and J dropped 0; count of bases not matched to a gene: 0. Germline V gene lookup returns CDR1 MDHEN and CDR2 SYDVKM. This CDR3 reads CASSLSGSSYEQYF. In DNA, the CDR3 is TGTGCCAGCAGTTTAAGCGGGAGCTCCTACGAGCAGTACTTC.

The sample holds one count of this clone. The genes are TRBV20-1 and TRBJ1-2, with 7 nucleotides matching TRBD1. Germline V gene sequence: CDR1 DFQATT, CDR2 SNEGSKA (reference sequence). CDR3 length: 11 residues. V dropped 6 bases and J dropped 8; count of bases not matched to a gene: 6. The CDR3, as DNA: TGCAGTGCGCAAGGGACAGACGGCTACACCTTC. Its protein is CSAQGTDGYTF.

This clone was seen only a few times. The genes are TRBV6-2 or TRBV6-3 and TRBJ1-1, with D hard to call. The CDR3 spans 14 residues. Trimming removed 2 bases at V and 6 bases at J, with 13 bases between. CDR1 is MNHEY and CDR2 is SVGEGT in the germline V gene. The CDR3 is CASSYRRDPSEAFF. The CDR3, as DNA: TGTGCCAGCAGTTACCGTAGGGATCCCTCTGAAGCTTTCTTT.

This CDR3 is CATSRTLGNEQYF. CDR3 sequence (DNA): TGTGCCACCAGCAGGACCTTAGGGAACGAGCAGTACTTC. This chain links TRBV15 with TRBJ2-7, with D unresolved. The CDR3 runs 13 residues. The germline gives CDR1 LNHNV, CDR2 YYDKDF (reference sequence). Trimming removed 3 bases from V and 5 bases from J, with 11 bases in between.

This rearrangement joins TRBV7-6 to TRBJ1-1, with 7 bases matching TRBD1. CDR3 length: 16 residues. Germline CDR1 reads SGHVS; CDR2 reads FNYEAQ. The V segment lost 5 bases and the J segment 1 base; nucleotides outside the gene matches: 10. Here the CDR3 reads CASSPSAGTENTEAFF. In nucleotides, the CDR3 is TGTGCCAGCAGCCCTTCCGCCGGGACAGAGAACACTGAAGCTTTCTTT.

The chain has TRBV7-9 and TRBJ2-3; 7 bases are a match to TRBD1. J lost 5 bases, V lost 2 bases, and 7 bases had no gene match. The CDR3 has 15 residues. Per the germline V gene, CDR1 is SEHNR and CDR2 is FQNEAQ (reference sequence). CDR3 DNA: TGTGCCAGCAGCTTAAACAGGGGTGACAAAGATACGCAGTATTTT. It codes for CASSLNRGDKDTQYF.